What follows is one TCR beta chain and its context. Its antigen is unknown. This sample is drawn from a study of T cell responses to AZD1222 COVID-19 vaccine. Study at large: Second-dose groups at about 4 or about 12 weeks were pooled.

Findings and caveats of the study: Spike-specific TCR breadth and depth were elevated following two AZD1222 doses. Baseline testing showed seropositivity in only six AZD1222 recipients. Clonal diversity may have been underestimated, and the donors were mostly white British, with more females than males.

CDR1 is SGDLS and CDR2 is YYNGEE in the germline V gene. Trimming stripped 3 bases from V and 2 bases from J, with 14 bases between. This CDR3 has 16 amino acids. The method was immunoSEQ multiplex PCR; TCRdb's version includes in-frame clones alone and lacks a portion of them. The data hold fewer than 140,000 clones, with roughly nine tenths observed a single time. The receptor's source is an adult in good health. This chain uses TRBV9 with TRBJ2-2; weak D call: TRBD1 (5 bases). Source: peripheral blood, taken on day 0 of AZD1222 vaccination. The CDR3 here is CASSGPGHFNTGELFF. CDR3 coding DNA: TGTGCCAGCAGCGGCCCTGGACACTTCAACACCGGGGAGCTGTTTTTT.